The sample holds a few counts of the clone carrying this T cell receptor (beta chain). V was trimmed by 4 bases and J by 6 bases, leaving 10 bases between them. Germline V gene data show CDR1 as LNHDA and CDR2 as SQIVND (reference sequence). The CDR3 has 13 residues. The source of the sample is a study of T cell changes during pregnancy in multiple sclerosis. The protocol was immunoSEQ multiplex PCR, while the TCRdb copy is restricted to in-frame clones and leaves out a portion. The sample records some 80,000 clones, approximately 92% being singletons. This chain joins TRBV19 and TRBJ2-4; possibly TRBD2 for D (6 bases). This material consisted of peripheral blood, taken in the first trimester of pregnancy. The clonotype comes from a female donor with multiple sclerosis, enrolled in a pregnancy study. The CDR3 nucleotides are TGTGCCAGTAGTAACGGGGGACTAAACATTCAGTACTTC. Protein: CASSNGGLNIQYF.